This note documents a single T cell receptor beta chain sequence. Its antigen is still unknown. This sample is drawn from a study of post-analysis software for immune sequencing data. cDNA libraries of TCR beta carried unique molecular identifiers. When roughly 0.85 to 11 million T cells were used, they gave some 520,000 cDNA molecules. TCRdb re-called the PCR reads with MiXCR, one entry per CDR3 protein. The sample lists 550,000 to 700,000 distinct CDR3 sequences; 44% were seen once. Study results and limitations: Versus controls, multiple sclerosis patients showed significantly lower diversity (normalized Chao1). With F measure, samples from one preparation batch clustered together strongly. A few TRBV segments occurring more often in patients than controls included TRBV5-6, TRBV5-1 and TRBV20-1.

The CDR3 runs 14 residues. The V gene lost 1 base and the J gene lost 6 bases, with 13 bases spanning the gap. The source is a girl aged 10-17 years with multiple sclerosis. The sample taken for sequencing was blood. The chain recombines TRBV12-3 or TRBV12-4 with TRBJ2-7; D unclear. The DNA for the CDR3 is TGTGCCAGCAGTTTAGAATCCCTATTGGCCGAGCAGTACTTC. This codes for CASSLESLLAEQYF.